This T cell receptor (beta chain) came from a study of cytomegalovirus exposure and HLA in healthy donors. 13 Jbeta primers and 60 Vbeta primers were used for the PCR. Here immunoSEQ multiplex PCR was the method, and the copy in TCRdb shows in-frame clones only, minus some. The data show about 160,000 clones, about 81% seen once. About this clone itself: Its cognate antigen is unknown.

Overall study findings and caveats: Among TCR beta chains, those listed as cytomegalovirus-associated numbered around 160.

V shed 3 bases and J shed 5 bases, with 10 bases lying between them. Germline CDR1 reads SGHAT; CDR2 reads FQNNGV. The CDR3 loop spans 13 amino acids. Sequenced sample: PBMCs. The chain is built from TRBV11-2 and TRBJ2-5, with a possible D match to TRBD1 (5 bases). The source of this sequence is a woman younger than 30 in good health and CMV-seronegative. In DNA, the CDR3 is TGTGCCAGCAGCTTTTCAGGGTTGGAGACCCAGTACTTC. This encodes CASSFSGLETQYF.